This T cell receptor beta chain derives from a study of cytomegalovirus exposure and HLA in healthy donors. The V and J ends lost 2 bases and 5 bases, in that order; junction bases with no gene match: 4. The CDR3 covers 15 residues. Germline V gives CDR1 MNHNY, CDR2 SVGAGI (reference sequence). The PCR ran on 60 Vbeta and 13 Jbeta primers. Assay: immunoSEQ multiplex PCR; the TCRdb copy retains only in-frame clones and omits some. The sample includes under 250,000 clones, approximately 81% seen only once; the top ten take about 1.2%. The sample comprised PBMCs. The chain employs TRBV6-6 and TRBJ2-5; 11 positions match TRBD1. This TCR was sampled from a human donor in good health. The CDR3 sequence is CASSYPDRGLETQYF. The CDR3 DNA reads as TGTGCCAGCAGTTACCCGGACAGGGGGCTTGAGACCCAGTACTTC.